This T cell receptor (beta chain) was captured by sequencing in a study of blood T cells in healthy people across ages. The study's findings and limits: TCR beta diversity per million T cells fell roughly linearly with age. Estimated diversity, derived from one million T cells, was regarded as an underestimate. Compared with aged donors, long-lived donors showed fewer expanded clones, suggesting selection.

The authors ran a second PCR of 7 to 11 cycles using a sample-barcoded 5' primer and a J-beta primer mix. TCRdb analysed the 5' RACE reads with MiXCR anew, one entry per CDR3 protein. The data show about 650,000 distinct CDR3 sequences, around 52% seen once. Germline CDR1 and CDR2: DFQATT and SNEGSKA (reference sequence). This CDR3 has 16 residues. With 5 bases clipped from V and 2 bases from J, the junction kept 10 bases outside the gene matches. Worth noting for this clonotype: What it recognizes is unknown.

This chain links TRBV20-1 with TRBJ2-1; TRBD1 matches 9 bases. The TCR comes from a woman aged 80 or over in good health. Material for sequencing was blood. CDR3 region: CSARPRRTGAYNEQFF. The CDR3 nucleotides are TGCAGTGCTCGGCCGCGCAGGACAGGGGCCTACAATGAGCAGTTCTTC.